The 14 T cell receptor beta chains given below trace back to one sample, sequenced in a study of cytotoxic CD8 clonotypes in ibrutinib-treated CLL listed by TCRdb under 2021. The library was obtained by the immunoSEQ multiplex PCR assay. Entries here come from immuneACCESS through TCRdb and include only in-frame sequences with V and J called. Some clones fail to appear in such tables; in the studies checked, an unresolved V gene covers under half of the shortfall, and the cause of the remainder is unknown. Present in this sample are fewer than 400,000 clones, about 61% of which were seen just once. The ten most abundant clones make up 6% to 6.5% of the sample. The material was PBMCs, obtained after 36 months of ibrutinib treatment. The receptors originated from a human donor with chronic lymphocytic leukemia.

J is TRBJ2-5 and V is TRBV7-3; D may be TRBD2 (7 bases). Germline CDR1 and CDR2: SGHTA and FQGTGA. The CDR3 is 15 amino acids. With 2 bases removed from V and 4 bases from J, the gap between germline ends came to 14 bases. The CDR3 spells CASSLVGGPGETQYF. CDR3 DNA: TGTGCCAGCAGCTTAGTGGGGGGGCCTGGAGAGACCCAGTACTTC.

This chain joins TRBV28 and TRBJ2-3; perhaps TRBD1 as D (6 bases). The V end lost 5 bases, the J end lost 2 bases, and 11 bases lay between the germline ends. From germline, CDR1 is MDHEN and CDR2 SYDVKM. The CDR3 totals 14 residues. For the CDR3, the DNA is TGTGCCAGCAGTGTAGGGGGATCCACAGATACGCAGTATTTT. Its protein is CASSVGGSTDTQYF.

The rearrangement joins TRBV23-1 to TRBJ1-2; no firm D call. TRBV23-1 is reported as an ORF; its role is uncertain. This CDR3 region has 12 residues. V lost 11 bases and J lost 4, with 14 bases in between. The chain's CDR3 is CADDRGGYGYTF. The DNA for the CDR3 is TGCGCCGATGACCGGGGAGGCTATGGCTACACCTTC.

The chain combines TRBV4-1 with TRBJ1-2; TRBD1 might be the D (6 bases). With 3 bases removed from V and 2 bases from J, the gap between germline ends came to 16 bases. The CDR3 consists of 16 residues. Germline CDR1 MGHRA, CDR2 YSYEKL. CDR3 loop: CASSHIQGRANYGYTF. The CDR3 DNA reads TGCGCCAGCAGCCATATACAGGGCAGGGCGAACTATGGCTACACCTTC.

The chain carries TRBV10-3 and TRBJ2-2; TRBD1 aligns across 9 bases. The V and J ends lost 4 bases and 13 bases, in that order; junction bases with no gene match: 13. The CDR3 is made up of 15 amino acids. The germline V gene has CDR1 ENHRY and CDR2 SYGVKD. CDR3 region: CAISVDRGDPAGLFF. DNA for the CDR3: TGTGCCATCAGTGTGGACAGGGGTGACCCTGCGGGGCTGTTTTTT.

This clone came up a few times. The chain has TRBV7-9 and TRBJ2-5; D is unresolved. Germline V gene data show CDR1 as SEHNR and CDR2 as FQNEAQ (reference sequence). This CDR3 spans 13 amino acids. V was clipped by 5 bases and J by 5 bases, with 12 bases between them. CDR3 nucleotide sequence: TGTGCCAGCAGCACTCGACCCCGGGAGACCCAGTACTTC. It is translated as CASSTRPRETQYF.

The V and J genes are TRBV9 and TRBJ2-7; possibly TRBD1 for D (5 bases). Germline CDR1 and CDR2: SGDLS and YYNGEE. The CDR3 spans 15 residues. The V end was cut by 0 bases, the J end by 3 bases, with 13 bases between. The CDR3 sequence is CASSVESGQGYEQYF. CDR3 nucleotide sequence: TGTGCCAGCAGCGTAGAATCTGGACAAGGCTACGAGCAGTACTTC.

The chain combines TRBV2 with TRBJ2-7; no clear D. Germline V gene data show CDR1 as SNHLY and CDR2 as FYNNEI. V was shortened by 7 bases and J by 0 bases, with 16 bases between the two germline ends. This CDR3 contains 15 residues. CDR3 residues: CASIGYPRSSYEQYF. The CDR3 region has the DNA TGTGCCAGCATTGGGTACCCGCGCAGCTCCTACGAGCAGTACTTC.

This clone was seen a few times. This chain connects TRBV28 to TRBJ1-5; the D gene is possibly TRBD1 (6 bases). V gave up 3 bases and J gave up 8 bases, with 20 bases separating them. In germline, CDR1 is MDHEN, CDR2 SYDVKM. The CDR3 is made up of 16 amino acids. Here the CDR3 reads CASSFALGGLREPQHF. The CDR3 nucleotides are TGTGCCAGCAGTTTTGCGTTAGGGGGGCTACGGGAGCCCCAGCATTTT.

V gene TRBV18 combines with J gene TRBJ2-3; no firm D call. Trimming left V 0 bases short and J 4 bases short, with 5 bases between. This CDR3 comprises 13 residues. Looked up from germline, CDR1 is KGHSH and CDR2 is LQKENI. The CDR3 coding sequence is TGTGCCAGCTCACCACCGGTCGCAGATACGCAGTATTTT. Translated, it gives CASSPPVADTQYF.

The V and J genes are TRBV15 and TRBJ2-7; TRBD1 aligns across 8 bases. V was clipped by 0 bases and J by 6 bases; unmatched bases: 4. The CDR3 has 14 residues. Germline lookup yields CDR1 LNHNV and CDR2 YYDKDF (reference sequence). The CDR3, as DNA: TGTGCCACCAGCAGAGATAAGGACAGGGTCGAGCAGTACTTC. Translating it yields CATSRDKDRVEQYF.

This clone was seen a handful of times. The chain uses TRBV4-1 and TRBJ1-6; D gene unclear. The germline V gene encodes CDR1 MGHRA and CDR2 YSYEKL. The CDR3 covers 12 residues. V lost 0 bases and J 10 bases, leaving 4 bases between the germline ends. The CDR3 protein is CASSQDLSPLHF. CDR3 nucleotides: TGCGCCAGCAGCCAAGATCTCTCACCCCTCCACTTT.

The chain combines TRBV15 with TRBJ2-7; tentative D call: TRBD2 (5 bases). V dropped 2 bases and J dropped 7 bases, with 12 bases sitting between them. The germline CDR1 and CDR2 sequences are LNHNV and YYDKDF (reference sequence). CDR3 length: 13 amino acids. The CDR3 reads CATSRPAGLEQYF. The CDR3 nucleotides read TGTGCCACCAGCAGACCCGCGGGTTTGGAGCAGTACTTC.

This sequence joins TRBV20-1 and TRBJ2-1; no firm D call. This CDR3 spans 11 amino acids. Trimming pared 6 bases from V and 6 bases from J, leaving 9 bases between. Germline assignment: CDR1 DFQATT and CDR2 SNEGSKA (reference sequence). The CDR3 here is CSATHSNEQFF. The DNA of the CDR3 is TGCAGTGCCACCCACAGCAATGAGCAGTTCTTC.